The sequence of this T cell receptor (beta chain) was determined in a study of blood T cell repertoires in COVID-19. The method was immunoSEQ multiplex PCR; TCRdb's version includes in-frame clones alone and lacks a portion of them. The data contain 300,000 to 400,000 clones, approximately 91% of them seen just once; the ten biggest clones take up around 4.8%. V lost 4 bases, J lost 1 base, and 10 bases lay in between. This CDR3 region has 14 residues. CDR1 and CDR2 from the germline V gene are LNHDA and SQIVND (reference sequence). The gene calls are TRBV19 and TRBJ2-5; a weak D match, TRBD2 (6 bases). Sequenced sample: PBMCs or T cells enriched from blood (not recorded which). The clonotype comes from a man in his 60s who had recovered from COVID-19. The CDR3 DNA sequence: TGTGCCAGTAGTACCCGGGACTTCCAAGAGACCCAGTACTTC. Translating gives CASSTRDFQETQYF.